Listed here are 26 T cell receptor beta chains from one sample, sequenced in a study of blood T cells in healthy people across ages. It was with a sample-barcoded 5' primer and a J-beta primer mix that a second PCR of roughly 6 to 12 cycles was run. In TCRdb, the 5' RACE reads were re-called with MiXCR into one record per CDR3 protein. The sample lists around 1,900,000 distinct CDR3 sequences; around 42% were seen once. The source material was blood. These TCRs come from a human donor in good health.

The V gene is TRBV7-2, the J gene TRBJ2-3, with TRBD2 matching 11 bases. CDR1 is SGHTA, CDR2 FQGNSA, per germline. Unmatched junction bases numbered 5, after V lost 2 bases and J lost 4 bases. The CDR3 is made up of 16 amino acids. CDR3 loop: CASSLWNSGGADTQYF. As DNA, the CDR3 is TGTGCCAGCAGCTTATGGAATAGCGGGGGGGCAGATACGCAGTATTTT. Filled out from reference TRBV7-2 and TRBJ2-3, the complete variable domain reads GAGVSQSPSNKVTEKGKDVELRCDPISGHTALYWYRQSLGQGLEFLIYFQGNSAPDKSGLPSDRFSAERTGGSVSTLTIQRTQQEDSAVYLCASSLWNSGGADTQYFGPGTRLTVL.

There are a few counts of this clonotype. The chain recombines TRBV20-1 with TRBJ1-1; D might be TRBD1 (6 bases). This CDR3 spans 13 amino acids. Germline CDR1 DFQATT, CDR2 SNEGSKA (reference sequence). Trimming stripped 5 bases from V and 4 bases from J, with 14 bases between. The CDR3 sequence: CSAPQGKGTEAFF. The DNA for the CDR3 is TGCAGTGCTCCACAGGGAAAGGGCACTGAAGCTTTCTTT.

This clonotype appeared a few times. The chain has TRBV5-1 and TRBJ2-7; D is unresolved. The CDR3 sequence is 13 residues long. Trimming took off 2 bases at V and 2 bases at J, with 8 bases between the two ends. Per germline, CDR1 SGHRS and CDR2 YFSETQ. The CDR3 DNA sequence: TGCGCCAGCAGCTTCCCCGAGACCTACGAGCAGTACTTC. Its translation is CASSFPETYEQYF.

The chain employs TRBV15 and TRBJ1-2; 7 positions agree with TRBD1. The CDR3 extends over 15 amino acids. Losses at the gene ends were 0 bases for V and 2 bases for J; bases not matched to a gene: 3. In germline, CDR1 is LNHNV, CDR2 YYDKDF (reference sequence). CDR3 in DNA: TGTGCCACCAGCAGAGAAACAGGGGCGAACTATGGCTACACCTTC. This codes for CATSRETGANYGYTF.

The chain recombines TRBV7-9 with TRBJ1-2; 7 bases line up with TRBD1. V dropped 1 base and J dropped 4; count of bases not matched to a gene: 6. From germline, CDR1 is SEHNR and CDR2 FQNEAQ (reference sequence). The CDR3 sequence is 15 residues long. CDR3 nucleotides: TGTGCCAGCAGCTTAGGACAGGGATCGGTCTATGGCTACACCTTC. Translated: CASSLGQGSVYGYTF. Full variable domain (outside the CDR3, taken from reference TRBV7-9 and TRBJ1-2): DTGVSQNPRHKITKRGQNVTFRCDPISEHNRLYWYRQTLGQGPEFLTYFQNEAQLEKSRLLSDRFSAERPKGSFSTLEIQRTEQGDSAMYLCASSLGQGSVYGYTFGSGTRLTVV.

This clonotype was seen a handful of times. The V and J genes are TRBV24-1 and TRBJ2-1; D may be TRBD2 (5 bases). Germline assignment: CDR1 KGHDR and CDR2 SFDVKD. This CDR3 comprises 13 residues. V shed 10 bases and J shed 5 bases, with 14 bases lying between them. CDR3 DNA sequence: TGTGCCACTTCAGGCGGGTTCAACAATGAGCAGTTCTTC. Protein sequence: CATSGGFNNEQFF.

The genes are TRBV7-2 and TRBJ2-1; 8 nucleotides align to TRBD2. The CDR3 runs to 12 residues. With 5 bases clipped from V and 10 bases from J, the junction kept 4 bases outside the gene matches. The germline CDR1 and CDR2 sequences are SGHTA and FQGNSA. This chain's CDR3 is CASSRAGGEQFF. The CDR3, as DNA: TGTGCCAGCAGCCGGGCGGGGGGAGAGCAGTTCTTC.

This clonotype was observed a handful of times. The CDR3 sequence: CASSYGQHNSPLHF. CDR3 DNA sequence: TGCGCCAGCAGCTACGGACAGCATAATTCACCCCTCCACTTT. The chain links TRBV4-3 to TRBJ1-6; D may be TRBD1 (6 bases). V lost 5 bases and J 5 bases, leaving 10 bases between the germline ends. This CDR3 has 14 residues. Looked up from germline, CDR1 is LGHNA and CDR2 is YSLEER.

This chain joins TRBV28 and TRBJ1-1, with a possible D match to TRBD1 (6 bases). V was cut by 5 bases and J by 7 bases, with 11 bases left in between. Looked up from germline, CDR1 is MDHEN and CDR2 is SYDVKM. The CDR3 has 12 amino acids. The CDR3 coding sequence is TGTGCCAGCAGTGCCGAGACAGGTGAAGCTTTCTTT. It encodes CASSAETGEAFF.

About this clonotype: A read error may produce the germline difference seen at one junction end. The chain links TRBV7-2 to TRBJ2-1, with D perhaps matching TRBD2 (6 bases). CDR3 length: 15 amino acids. Germline lookup yields CDR1 SGHTA and CDR2 FQGNSA. In DNA, the CDR3 is TGTGCCGGCAGCTTAGCAAGTGGAGGGTACAATGAGCAGTTCTTC. Translating gives CAGSLASGGYNEQFF.

The rearrangement uses TRBV6-6 and TRBJ2-3; a weak D match, TRBD1 (6 bases). This CDR3 contains 13 residues. The germline V gene has CDR1 MNHNY and CDR2 SVGAGI (reference sequence). V shed 8 bases and J shed 4 bases, with 13 bases lying between them. The CDR3 loop is CASSQGIADTQYF. In DNA form, the CDR3 reads TGTGCCAGCTCTCAGGGGATCGCAGATACGCAGTATTTT.

This rearrangement joins TRBV6-1 to TRBJ2-4; D uncertain. V lost 8 bases and J lost 0, with 11 bases in between. Germline assignment: CDR1 MNHNS and CDR2 SASEGT. This CDR3 spans 14 amino acids. The CDR3, as DNA: TGTGCCAGCTTTCCGAACCTAGCCAAAAACATTCAGTACTTC. Translated, it gives CASFPNLAKNIQYF.

This chain uses TRBV7-9 with TRBJ2-7, with D maybe TRBD1 (6 bases). This CDR3 comprises 14 residues. V was shortened by 8 bases and J by 0 bases, with 14 bases between the two germline ends. Germline CDR1 reads SEHNR; CDR2 reads FQNEAQ (reference sequence). CDR3 sequence: CASGRAGVSYEQYF. As DNA, the CDR3 is TGTGCCAGCGGGCGAGCAGGGGTCTCCTACGAGCAGTACTTC. Looking up the rest from reference TRBV7-9 and TRBJ2-7 gives the full variable domain: DTGVSQNPRHKITKRGQNVTFRCDPISEHNRLYWYRQTLGQGPEFLTYFQNEAQLEKSRLLSDRFSAERPKGSFSTLEIQRTEQGDSAMYLCASGRAGVSYEQYFGPGTRLTVT.

In DNA form, the CDR3 reads TGTGCCAGCAGTTACTCTTCGCCCAGGGGTTCCCACTACGAGCAGTACTTC. Its translation is CASSYSSPRGSHYEQYF. The V and J genes are TRBV6-5 and TRBJ2-4; perhaps TRBD1 as D (6 bases). The J call may be mistaken, given a closer DNA end match to TRBJ2-7. Germline assignment: CDR1 MNHEY and CDR2 SVGAGI. This CDR3 has 17 amino acids.

In this sample, this clonotype turned up a few times. V and J are TRBV2 and TRBJ2-1; D is possibly TRBD1 or TRBD2 (5 bases each). The germline CDR1 and CDR2 sequences are SNHLY and FYNNEI. The ends were cut back, 4 bases at V and 5 bases at J, with 9 bases in the middle. The CDR3 runs 13 residues. CDR3 sequence (DNA): TGTGCCAGCAGTGGGGACGGAAACAATGAGCAGTTCTTC. Its translation is CASSGDGNNEQFF.

J is TRBJ2-2 and V is TRBV12-3 or TRBV12-4; 9 nucleotides match TRBD1. V was pared by 5 bases and J by 4 bases, with 8 bases of the junction left unmatched. This CDR3 is 16 amino acids long. The CDR3 loop reads CASSQDRGESTGELFF. The DNA of the CDR3 is TGTGCCAGCAGTCAGGACAGGGGCGAAAGCACCGGGGAGCTGTTTTTT.

J is TRBJ1-2 and V is TRBV12-3 or TRBV12-4; weak D call: TRBD1 (5 bases). The CDR3 loop spans 14 amino acids. The V end lost 2 bases, the J end lost 4 bases, and 11 bases lay between the germline ends. Here the CDR3 reads CASSLHRPIYGYTF. Written as DNA, the CDR3 is TGTGCCAGCAGTTTACACAGGCCCATCTATGGCTACACCTTC.

This clonotype was seen more than once but under ten times. J is TRBJ2-5 and V is TRBV7-8; 8 nucleotides match TRBD1. The CDR3 is 15 amino acids. Per germline, CDR1 SGHVS and CDR2 FQNEAQ. J lost 4 bases, V lost 5 bases, and 9 bases had no gene match. The CDR3 DNA is TGTGCCAGCAGCGCCTGGACAGGGCAGAGAGAGACCCAGTACTTC. Translated, it gives CASSAWTGQRETQYF. The complete variable domain, with remaining parts taken from reference TRBV7-8 and TRBJ2-5, reads GAGVSQSPRYKVAKRGQDVALRCDPISGHVSLFWYQQALGQGPEFLTYFQNEAQLDKSGLPSDRFFAERPEGSVSTLKIQRTQQEDSAVYLCASSAWTGQRETQYFGPGTRLLVL.

This clonotype was counted between two and nine times. The CDR3 sequence: CASEGGTEAFF. DNA for the CDR3: TGTGCCAGCGAGGGAGGCACTGAAGCTTTCTTT. The J gene is TRBJ1-1, the V gene TRBV6-1, with D uncertain. The germline V gene has CDR1 MNHNS and CDR2 SASEGT. V gave up 8 bases and J gave up 4 bases, with 8 bases separating them. The CDR3 covers 11 residues.

A few counts support this clonotype. The chain uses TRBV7-9 and TRBJ2-3, with TRBD1 identical over 9 bases. Trimming at V came to 5 bases and at J to 13 bases, leaving 10 bases not matched to a gene. CDR3 length: 13 residues. Germline CDR1 reads SEHNR; CDR2 reads FQNEAQ (reference sequence). The CDR3 DNA sequence: TGTGCCAGCAGCACCAGACAGGGGGTAGTGGAGTATTTT. Protein: CASSTRQGVVEYF.

V and J are TRBV12-3 or TRBV12-4 and TRBJ2-4; possible D gene TRBD1, 7 bases. This CDR3 has 14 residues. The V end was cut by 1 base, the J end by 7 bases, with 11 bases between. The CDR3 DNA sequence: TGTGCCAGCAGTTTAGAGGGGGCGGGGAACATTCAGTACTTC. This encodes CASSLEGAGNIQYF.

The CDR3 reads CASGSVNQPQHF. CDR3 nucleotide sequence: TGTGCTAGTGGTTCCGTCAATCAGCCCCAGCATTTT. V and J are TRBV12-5 and TRBJ1-5; D is undetermined. Deletions cut 4 bases from V and 3 bases from J, with 4 bases between. The CDR3 has 12 residues. The germline gives CDR1 LGHNT, CDR2 FRNRAP.

CDR3 bases: TGTGCCAGCAGTTATCATCTTAGGGCAGAGCAGTACTTC. This translates into CASSYHLRAEQYF. The chain carries TRBV28 and TRBJ2-7; D not resolved. The germline V and J ends were trimmed by 4 bases and 7 bases, with 14 bases remaining between them. From germline, CDR1 is MDHEN and CDR2 SYDVKM. CDR3 size: 13 residues.

In this sample, this clonotype turned up a few times. The rearrangement joins TRBV28 to TRBJ1-2; 7 bases match TRBD1. This CDR3 region has 13 residues. Germline CDR1 is MDHEN and CDR2 is SYDVKM. V shed 5 bases and J 4 bases; nucleotides not matched to a gene: 4. The CDR3 DNA follows: TGTGCCAGCAGTATAAGGACAGGCTATGGCTACACCTTC. This encodes CASSIRTGYGYTF.

The chain's CDR3 is CASSQELAGALGRNEQFF. CDR3 in DNA: TGTGCCAGCAGCCAAGAACTAGCGGGGGCCCTCGGAAGGAATGAGCAGTTCTTC. The chain uses TRBV4-2 and TRBJ2-1, with 11 bases fitting TRBD2. The CDR3 totals 18 residues. J lost 7 bases, V lost 0 bases, and 11 bases had no gene match. CDR1 and CDR2 (germline): LGHNA, YNFKEQ.

The CDR3 is CASSVRLAGGHTGELFF. The CDR3 nucleotides read TGCGCCAGCAGCGTACGCCTAGCGGGGGGACACACCGGGGAGCTGTTTTTT. The J gene is TRBJ2-2, the V gene TRBV5-1; 11 bases fit TRBD2. Germline CDR1 reads SGHRS; CDR2 reads YFSETQ. CDR3 length: 17 residues. After removal of 4 bases from V and 3 bases from J, the junction contained 8 bases not matched to a gene.